This T cell receptor beta chain originates from a study of graft-versus-host responses after intestinal transplantation. Study background: All recipients got anti-thymocyte globulin induction, then tacrolimus and steroids for 2 to 3 years. Study-level results: GvH clones were identified in recipient marrow, with some first appearing in ileum or blood.

On this clone: Its antigen is still unknown.

Sequencing was performed with immunoSEQ multiplex PCR; in TCRdb, only in-frame clones are kept and a portion is missing. The sample contains tens of thousands of clones, about 95% of which appear only once. With 5 bases removed from V and 3 bases from J, the gap between germline ends came to 5 bases. The length of the CDR3 is 12 residues. Germline V CDR1 and CDR2: SEHNR, FQNEAQ (reference sequence). The chain couples TRBV7-9 to TRBJ1-5, with unresolved D. The source is a human donor who was the organ donor for an intestinal transplant. This specimen consisted of unstimulated CD8+ T cells sorted from spleen or lymph node cells, obtained before transplant. The CDR3 loop reads CASSGPNQPQHF. The CDR3 DNA reads as TGTGCCAGCAGCGGTCCCAATCAGCCCCAGCATTTT.